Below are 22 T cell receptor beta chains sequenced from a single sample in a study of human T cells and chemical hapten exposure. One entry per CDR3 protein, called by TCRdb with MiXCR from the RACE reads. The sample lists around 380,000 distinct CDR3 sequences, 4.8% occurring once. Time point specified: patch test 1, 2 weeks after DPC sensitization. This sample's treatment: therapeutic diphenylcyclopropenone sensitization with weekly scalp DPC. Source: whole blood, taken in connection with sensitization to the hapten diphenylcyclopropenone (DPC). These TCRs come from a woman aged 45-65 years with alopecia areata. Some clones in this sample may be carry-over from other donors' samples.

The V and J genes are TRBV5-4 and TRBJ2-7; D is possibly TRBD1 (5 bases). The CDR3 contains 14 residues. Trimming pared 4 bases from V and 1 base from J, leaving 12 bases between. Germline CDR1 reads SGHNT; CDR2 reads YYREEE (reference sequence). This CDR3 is CASSASTASYEQYF. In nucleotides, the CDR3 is TGTGCCAGCAGCGCCTCGACAGCTTCCTACGAGCAGTACTTC.

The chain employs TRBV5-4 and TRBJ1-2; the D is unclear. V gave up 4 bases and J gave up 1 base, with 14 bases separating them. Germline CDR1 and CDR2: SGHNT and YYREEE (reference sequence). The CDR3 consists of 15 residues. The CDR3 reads CASSLTAEFNYGYTF. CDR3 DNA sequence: TGTGCCAGCAGCCTTACCGCAGAGTTTAACTATGGCTACACCTTC.

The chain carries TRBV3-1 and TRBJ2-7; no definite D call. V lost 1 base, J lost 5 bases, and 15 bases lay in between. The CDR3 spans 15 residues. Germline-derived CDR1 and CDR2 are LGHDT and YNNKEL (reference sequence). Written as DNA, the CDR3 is TGTGCCAGCAGCCAAGGCCGGGCCTTGGAGAACGAGCAGTACTTC. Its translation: CASSQGRALENEQYF.

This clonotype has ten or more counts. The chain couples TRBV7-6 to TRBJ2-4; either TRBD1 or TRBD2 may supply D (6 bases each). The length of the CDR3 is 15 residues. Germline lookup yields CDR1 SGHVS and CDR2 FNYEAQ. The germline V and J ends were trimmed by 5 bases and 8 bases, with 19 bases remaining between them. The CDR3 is CASSPLRGRGHIQYF. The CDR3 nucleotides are TGTGCCAGCAGCCCGTTGCGTGGACGGGGGCACATTCAGTACTTC.

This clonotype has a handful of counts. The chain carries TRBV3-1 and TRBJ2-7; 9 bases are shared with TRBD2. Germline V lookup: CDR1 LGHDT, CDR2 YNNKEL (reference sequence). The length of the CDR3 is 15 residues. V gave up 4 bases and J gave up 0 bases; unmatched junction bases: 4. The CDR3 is CASSLSGGYSYEQYF. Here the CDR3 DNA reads TGTGCCAGCAGCCTTAGCGGGGGCTACTCCTACGAGCAGTACTTC.

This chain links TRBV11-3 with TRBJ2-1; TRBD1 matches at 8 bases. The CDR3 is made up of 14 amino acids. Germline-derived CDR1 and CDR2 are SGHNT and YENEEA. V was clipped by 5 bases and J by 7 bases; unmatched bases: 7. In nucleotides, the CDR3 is TGTGCCAGCAGCCCCGGGACAGGTACAAATGAGCAGTTCTTC. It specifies CASSPGTGTNEQFF.

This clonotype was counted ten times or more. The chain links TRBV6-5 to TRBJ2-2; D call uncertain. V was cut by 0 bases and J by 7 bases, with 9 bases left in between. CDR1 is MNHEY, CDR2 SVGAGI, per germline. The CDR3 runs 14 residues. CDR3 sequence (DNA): TGTGCCAGCAGTTACTCGAGGCTATACGGGGAGCTGTTTTTT. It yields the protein CASSYSRLYGELFF.

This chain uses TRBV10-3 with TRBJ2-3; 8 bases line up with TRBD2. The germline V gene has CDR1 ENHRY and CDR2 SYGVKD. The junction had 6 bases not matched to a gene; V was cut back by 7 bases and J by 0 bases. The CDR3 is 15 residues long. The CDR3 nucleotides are TGTGCCATCAACCAGCGGGAGCCTAGCACAGATACGCAGTATTTT. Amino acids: CAINQREPSTDTQYF.

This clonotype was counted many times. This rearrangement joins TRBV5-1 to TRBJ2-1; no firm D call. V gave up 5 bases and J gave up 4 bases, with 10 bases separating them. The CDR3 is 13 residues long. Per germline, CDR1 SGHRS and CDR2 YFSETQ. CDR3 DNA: TGCGCCAGCAGGACAACGGAGTACAATGAGCAGTTCTTC. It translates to CASRTTEYNEQFF.

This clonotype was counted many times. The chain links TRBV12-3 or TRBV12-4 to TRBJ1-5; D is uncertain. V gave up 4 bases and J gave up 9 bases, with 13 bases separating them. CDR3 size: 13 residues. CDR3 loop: CASSSRPETPQHF. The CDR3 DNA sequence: TGTGCCAGCAGTTCCAGACCCGAGACGCCCCAGCATTTT.

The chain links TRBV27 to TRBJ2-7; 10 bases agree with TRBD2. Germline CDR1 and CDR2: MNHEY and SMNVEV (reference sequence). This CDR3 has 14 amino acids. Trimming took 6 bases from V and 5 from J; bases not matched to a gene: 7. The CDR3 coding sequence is TGTGCCAGCAGCCCACTAGCGGGAAAGGACGAGCAGTACTTC. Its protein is CASSPLAGKDEQYF.

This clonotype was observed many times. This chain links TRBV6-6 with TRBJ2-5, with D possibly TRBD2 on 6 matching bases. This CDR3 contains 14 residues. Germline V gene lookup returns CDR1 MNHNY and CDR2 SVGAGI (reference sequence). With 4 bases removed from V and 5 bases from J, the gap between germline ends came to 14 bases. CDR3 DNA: TGTGCCAGCAGTTTTTTCGGGAGCGCGGAGACCCAGTACTTC. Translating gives CASSFFGSAETQYF.

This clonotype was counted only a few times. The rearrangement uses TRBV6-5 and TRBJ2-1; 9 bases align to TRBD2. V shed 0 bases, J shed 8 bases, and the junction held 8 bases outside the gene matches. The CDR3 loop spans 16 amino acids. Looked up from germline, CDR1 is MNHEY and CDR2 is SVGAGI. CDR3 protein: CASSYSFSGGGDEQFF. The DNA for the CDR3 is TGTGCCAGCAGTTACTCCTTTAGCGGGGGAGGGGATGAGCAGTTCTTC.

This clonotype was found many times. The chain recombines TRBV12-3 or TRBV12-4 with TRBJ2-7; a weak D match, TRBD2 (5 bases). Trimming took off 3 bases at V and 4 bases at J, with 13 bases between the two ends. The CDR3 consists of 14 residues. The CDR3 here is CASSFLAGGYEQYF. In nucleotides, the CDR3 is TGTGCCAGCAGTTTTCTAGCTGGTGGGTACGAGCAGTACTTC.

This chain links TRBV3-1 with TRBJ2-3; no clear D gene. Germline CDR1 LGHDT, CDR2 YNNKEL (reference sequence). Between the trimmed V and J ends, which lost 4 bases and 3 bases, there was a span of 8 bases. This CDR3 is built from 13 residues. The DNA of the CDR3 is TGTGCCAGCAGCCCTACGTTTACAGATACGCAGTATTTT. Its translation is CASSPTFTDTQYF.

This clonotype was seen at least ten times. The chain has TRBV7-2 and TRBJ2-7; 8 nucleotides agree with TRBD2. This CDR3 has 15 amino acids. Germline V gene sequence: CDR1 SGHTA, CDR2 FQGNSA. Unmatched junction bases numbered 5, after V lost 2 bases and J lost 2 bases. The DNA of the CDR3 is TGTGCCAGCAGCTTATTCCCGGGAGGGACCTACGAGCAGTACTTC. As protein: CASSLFPGGTYEQYF.

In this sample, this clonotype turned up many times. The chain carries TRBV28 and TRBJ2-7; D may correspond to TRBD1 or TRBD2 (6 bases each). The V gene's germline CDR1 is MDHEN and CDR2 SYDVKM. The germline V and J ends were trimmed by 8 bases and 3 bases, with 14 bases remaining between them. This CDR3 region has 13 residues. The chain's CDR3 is CASRPGAVYEQYF. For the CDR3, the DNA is TGTGCCAGCCGCCCGGGGGCGGTCTACGAGCAGTACTTC.

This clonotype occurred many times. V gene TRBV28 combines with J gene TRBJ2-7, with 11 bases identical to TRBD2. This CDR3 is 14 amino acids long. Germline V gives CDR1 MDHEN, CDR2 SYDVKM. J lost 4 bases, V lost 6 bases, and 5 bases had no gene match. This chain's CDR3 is CASRSGTSGYEQYF. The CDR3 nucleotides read TGTGCCAGCAGGTCCGGGACTAGCGGTTACGAGCAGTACTTC.

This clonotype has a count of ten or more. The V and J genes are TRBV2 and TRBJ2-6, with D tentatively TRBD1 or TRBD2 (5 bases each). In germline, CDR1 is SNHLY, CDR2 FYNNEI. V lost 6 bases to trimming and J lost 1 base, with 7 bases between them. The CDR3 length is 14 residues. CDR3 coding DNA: TGTGCCAGCAGGAGGGGTTCTGGGGCCAACGTCCTGACTTTC. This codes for CASRRGSGANVLTF.

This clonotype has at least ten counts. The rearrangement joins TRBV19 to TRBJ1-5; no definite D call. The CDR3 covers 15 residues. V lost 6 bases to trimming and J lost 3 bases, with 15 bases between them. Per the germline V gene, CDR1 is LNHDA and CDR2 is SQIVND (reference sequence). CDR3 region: CASSPGSIPNQPQHF. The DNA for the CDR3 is TGTGCCAGTAGCCCCGGCTCCATTCCCAATCAGCCCCAGCATTTT.

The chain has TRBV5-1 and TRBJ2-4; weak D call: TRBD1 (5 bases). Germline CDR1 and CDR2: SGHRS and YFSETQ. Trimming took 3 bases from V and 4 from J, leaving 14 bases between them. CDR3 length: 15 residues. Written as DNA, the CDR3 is TGCGCCAGCAGCTCCCATAGGGGCACGAAAAACATTCAGTACTTC. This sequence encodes CASSSHRGTKNIQYF.

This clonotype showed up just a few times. Here the CDR3 reads CASSPFSNTQYF. DNA of the CDR3: TGTGCCAGCAGTCCGTTTAGTAATACGCAGTATTTT. The V and J genes are TRBV2 and TRBJ2-3; D not certain. This CDR3 region has 12 residues. Per germline, CDR1 SNHLY and CDR2 FYNNEI. The ends were cut back, 5 bases at V and 7 bases at J, with 10 bases in the middle.